Presented here are 21 T cell receptor beta chains from one specimen sequenced in a study of shared clonotypes between healthy human individuals. Some clones are missing from TCRdb's copy, which holds only in-frame ones; the method was immunoSEQ multiplex PCR. The top ten hold under 2% of the sample, which has over 700,000 clones, 72% seen once. Sequencing was carried out using memory CD4+ T cells sorted from blood. As to subset: CD45RA-negative fraction. The source is a woman in her twenties or thirties in good health.

This clone has only a few counts. The V call is TRBV11-2, the J call TRBJ2-7; possibly TRBD2 for D (6 bases). Trimming cost V 4 bases and J 5 bases, with 15 bases left between them. The germline CDR1 and CDR2 sequences are SGHAT and FQNNGV. CDR3 length: 14 residues. CDR3 DNA: TGTGCCAGCAGCTCGGGACTGATGTTCGACGAGCAGTACTTC. Protein product: CASSSGLMFDEQYF.

There are a few counts of this clone. V usage is TRBV5-1 and J usage is TRBJ2-3; 14 nucleotides line up with TRBD2. Unmatched junction bases numbered 6, after V lost 4 bases and J lost 8 bases. The CDR3 has 15 amino acids. Germline-derived CDR1 and CDR2 are SGHRS and YFSETQ. CDR3 loop: CASSPGTSGSGTQYF. Here the CDR3 DNA reads TGCGCCAGCAGCCCGGGGACTAGCGGGAGTGGTACGCAGTATTTT.

The rearrangement joins TRBV28 to TRBJ2-1; 8 nucleotides line up with TRBD1. J gave up 0 bases and V 8 bases, and 6 bases lay outside the gene matches. The germline V gene has CDR1 MDHEN and CDR2 SYDVKM. The CDR3 loop spans 15 amino acids. In DNA, the CDR3 is TGTGCCAGCGGTGCAGGGGGCGCCTCCTACAATGAGCAGTTCTTC. Protein product: CASGAGGASYNEQFF.

The gene calls are TRBV7-2 and TRBJ2-5; D might be TRBD1 (5 bases). V lost 4 bases and J 1 base, leaving 10 bases between the germline ends. The germline gives CDR1 SGHTA, CDR2 FQGNSA. The CDR3 spans 14 residues. The CDR3 bases are TGTGCCAGCAGCTACTCGACAGCCCAAGAGACCCAGTACTTC. Translated: CASSYSTAQETQYF.

The gene calls are TRBV28 and TRBJ2-7, with TRBD2 matching 9 bases. Germline lookup yields CDR1 MDHEN and CDR2 SYDVKM. Trimming cost V 5 bases and J 3 bases; bases outside gene matches: 8. The CDR3 loop spans 15 amino acids. The CDR3 protein is CASSPSVAGVYEQYF. The DNA for the CDR3 is TGTGCCAGCAGTCCCAGTGTAGCGGGAGTCTACGAGCAGTACTTC. The full variable domain, with the rest looked up from reference TRBV28 and TRBJ2-7, is DVKVTQSSRYLVKRTGEKVFLECVQDMDHENMFWYRQDPGLGLRLIYFSYDVKMKEKGDIPEGYSVSREKKERFSLILESASTNQTSMYLCASSPSVAGVYEQYFGPGTRLTVT.

The chain has TRBV5-1 and TRBJ2-1; TRBD2 agrees at 7 bases. Losses at the gene ends were 0 bases for V and 10 bases for J; bases not matched to a gene: 10. Germline assignment: CDR1 SGHRS and CDR2 YFSETQ. CDR3 length equals 15 residues. CDR3 sequence: CASSLEVVGGKEQFF. In DNA, the CDR3 is TGCGCCAGCAGCTTGGAAGTTGTGGGAGGGAAAGAGCAGTTCTTC.

The rearrangement links TRBV19 to TRBJ1-4; D ambiguous. Per germline, CDR1 LNHDA and CDR2 SQIVND (reference sequence). V was shortened by 3 bases and J by 3 bases, with 8 bases between the two germline ends. This CDR3 comprises 14 residues. CDR3 in DNA: TGTGCCAGTAGTATCAGCATATCTAATGAAAAACTGTTTTTT. Its translation: CASSISISNEKLFF.

This clone was counted only a few times. The V gene is TRBV11-2, the J gene TRBJ2-3; D not certain. Germline V gives CDR1 SGHAT, CDR2 FQNNGV. The CDR3 spans 13 residues. The V gene lost 4 bases and the J gene lost 11 bases, with 16 bases spanning the gap. In DNA form, the CDR3 reads TGTGCCAGCAGCTCATCTTTCCTAGGGATGCAGTATTTT. This sequence encodes CASSSSFLGMQYF.

This clone was observed a handful of times. V and J are TRBV28 and TRBJ2-2; D unclear. Germline V gives CDR1 MDHEN, CDR2 SYDVKM. This CDR3 has 12 residues. The V gene lost 2 bases and the J gene lost 7 bases, with 5 bases spanning the gap. CDR3 region: CASSLGVGELFF. CDR3 sequence (DNA): TGTGCCAGCAGTTTAGGGGTCGGGGAGCTGTTTTTT.

The J gene is TRBJ2-5, the V gene TRBV18; D is undetermined. The CDR3 length is 12 residues. Trimming took 5 bases from V and 5 from J, leaving 9 bases between them. The germline V gene encodes CDR1 KGHSH and CDR2 LQKENI. The CDR3 DNA reads TGTGCCAGCTCATCGGTCCGGGAGACCCAGTACTTC. Its translation is CASSSVRETQYF.

This CDR3 is CASSLVGEAYNEQFF. The CDR3, as DNA: TGCGCCAGCAGCTTGGTGGGGGAGGCTTACAATGAGCAGTTCTTC. The V call is TRBV5-1, the J call TRBJ2-1, with a possible D match to TRBD2 (6 bases). CDR3 length: 15 amino acids. From germline, CDR1 is SGHRS and CDR2 YFSETQ. V was pared by 0 bases and J by 4 bases, with 11 bases between.

The chain employs TRBV6-1 and TRBJ2-1, with TRBD2 matching over 8 bases. J lost 9 bases, V lost 10 bases, and 11 bases had no gene match. Germline V CDR1 and CDR2: MNHNS, SASEGT. The CDR3 runs 13 residues. CDR3 nucleotide sequence: TGTGCCACCCCAACCGGGGGGGGCGGTGAGCAGTTCTTC. As protein: CATPTGGGGEQFF.

This chain links TRBV27 with TRBJ2-1, with 11 bases matching TRBD2. Germline V lookup: CDR1 MNHEY, CDR2 SMNVEV (reference sequence). The CDR3 is made up of 16 amino acids. The ends lost 6 bases at V and 4 bases at J; junction bases unmatched: 8. The CDR3 sequence: CASRFLRLAGYNEQFF. The DNA of the CDR3 is TGTGCCAGCAGATTCCTTAGACTAGCGGGGTACAATGAGCAGTTCTTC.

CDR3 protein: CASSQEGFVGEQFF. For the CDR3, the DNA is TGTGCCAGCAGCCAAGAAGGATTTGTCGGTGAGCAGTTCTTC. This chain joins TRBV4-2 and TRBJ2-1; no definite D call. The ends were cut back, 0 bases at V and 9 bases at J, with 12 bases in the middle. The CDR3 runs 14 residues. Germline loops: CDR1 LGHNA, CDR2 YNFKEQ.

V gene TRBV2 combines with J gene TRBJ2-5; the D gene is possibly TRBD2 (6 bases). Germline-derived CDR1 and CDR2 are SNHLY and FYNNEI. The CDR3 extends over 13 amino acids. Deletions cut 3 bases from V and 2 bases from J, with 7 bases between. Written as DNA, the CDR3 is TGTGCCAGCAGTGATAGCGGTCAAGAGACCCAGTACTTC. Protein sequence: CASSDSGQETQYF.

The CDR3 DNA sequence: TGTGCCATCAGTGGCAGCTCCTACGAGCAGTACTTC. It translates to CAISGSSYEQYF. This rearrangement joins TRBV10-3 to TRBJ2-7; D is uncertain. The length of the CDR3 is 12 residues. Germline CDR1 reads ENHRY; CDR2 reads SYGVKD. The V and J ends lost 4 bases and 0 bases respectively, with 4 bases between them.

The V gene is TRBV10-2, the J gene TRBJ1-2, with TRBD1 matching over 12 bases. CDR1 and CDR2 from the germline V gene are WSHSY and SAAADI. The J segment lost 8 bases and the V segment lost 6 bases, leaving 7 bases of the junction unmatched. This CDR3 spans 14 amino acids. CDR3 sequence (DNA): TGCGCCAGCAGGGGACAGGGGGCATTGAGCGGCTACACCTTC. Translated: CASRGQGALSGYTF.

A word on this clone: Other DNA variants within this sample encode the same CDR3. CDR3: CASSESGSNSNQPQHF. CDR3 DNA sequence: TGCGCCAGCAGTGAGTCGGGTAGCAATAGCAATCAGCCCCAGCATTTT. This sequence joins TRBV10-2 and TRBJ1-5; D gene uncertain. The ends were cut back, 0 bases at V and 0 bases at J, with 9 bases in the middle. The CDR3 contains 16 residues. The germline V gene has CDR1 WSHSY and CDR2 SAAADI.

This rearrangement joins TRBV19 to TRBJ2-5; possibly TRBD1 or TRBD2 for D (5 bases each). The CDR3 runs to 17 residues. Trimming removed 6 bases at V and 1 base at J, with 21 bases between. Germline values: CDR1 LNHDA, CDR2 SQIVND (reference sequence). CDR3 region: CASSPGSGGAVQETQYF. CDR3 nucleotides: TGTGCCAGTAGCCCGGGGTCTGGGGGAGCGGTCCAAGAGACCCAGTACTTC.

This clone was seen once. The chain couples TRBV18 to TRBJ1-4; D perhaps matches TRBD1 (5 bases). Trimming cost V 3 bases and J 0 bases, with 20 bases left between them. The CDR3 length is 19 residues. CDR1 is KGHSH and CDR2 is LQKENI in the germline V gene. Written as DNA, the CDR3 is TGTGCCAGCTCACCGGAGCTCGGACACAGGATTGCAACTAATGAAAAACTGTTTTTT. Translation: CASSPELGHRIATNEKLFF.

The J gene is TRBJ2-7, the V gene TRBV27; 9 bases are shared with TRBD2. The length of the CDR3 is 15 residues. V dropped 3 bases and J dropped 3; count of bases not matched to a gene: 6. The germline V gene has CDR1 MNHEY and CDR2 SMNVEV (reference sequence). CDR3 bases: TGTGCCAGCAGTTTCTCCGGGACTAGCAGCTACGAGCAGTACTTC. Protein sequence: CASSFSGTSSYEQYF.